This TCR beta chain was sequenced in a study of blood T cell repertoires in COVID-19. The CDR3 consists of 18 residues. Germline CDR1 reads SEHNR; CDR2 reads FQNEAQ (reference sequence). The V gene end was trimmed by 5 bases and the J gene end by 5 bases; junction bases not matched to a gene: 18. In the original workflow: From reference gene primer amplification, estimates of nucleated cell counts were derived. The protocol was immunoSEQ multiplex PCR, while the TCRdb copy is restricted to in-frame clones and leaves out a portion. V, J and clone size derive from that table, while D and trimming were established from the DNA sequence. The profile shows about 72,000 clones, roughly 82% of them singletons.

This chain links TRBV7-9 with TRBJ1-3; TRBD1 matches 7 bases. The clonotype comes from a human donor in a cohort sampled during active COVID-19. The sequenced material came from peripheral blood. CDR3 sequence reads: CASSTRRGGGEERNTIYF. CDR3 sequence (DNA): TGTGCCAGCAGCACTCGACGAGGGGGCGGTGAGGAAAGAAACACCATATATTTT.